Listed below are T cell receptor beta chains from one sample, sequenced in a study of low-dose radiotherapy and immunotherapy resistance in tumors. TCRdb itself ran the reads through MiXCR, one entry per CDR3 protein. The table shows about 89,000 distinct CDR3 sequences, with 9.4% occurring only once. The sequencing here drew on PBMCs, taken before treatment. These receptor sequences come from a male donor with prostate cancer. Each CDR3 is given with its conserved first and last residue. D genes are given only for firm matches. Some rows have no size entry. The others give once, few or many, or a class for an expanded clone.

d_gene,v_gene,abundance,j_gene,CDR3aa,CDR3nt
TRBD2,TRBV10-3,many,TRBJ2-5,CATRSGGETQYF,TGTGCCACCCGTTCCGGGGGGGAGACCCAGTACTTC
NA,TRBV21-1,many,TRBJ2-4,CARERRNIQYF,TGTGCCCGCGAGAGGAGAAACATTCAGTACTTC
NA,TRBV5-6,many,TRBJ1-6,CASSLNLVLAGSPLHF,TGTGCCAGCAGCTTGAATTTAGTCTTGGCGGGTTCACCCCTCCACTTT
NA,TRBV19,many,TRBJ2-7,CATQRSPYEQYF,TGTGCCACCCAGCGGTCGCCCTACGAGCAGTACTTC
NA,TRBV7-6,NA,TRBJ2-1,CASSAQGNEQFF,TGTGCCAGCAGCGCACAGGGTAATGAGCAGTTCTTC
NA,TRBV18,many,TRBJ2-2,CASSPDTNTGELFF,TGTGCCAGCTCACCAGACACCAACACCGGGGAGCTGTTTTTT
NA,TRBV13,NA,TRBJ2-1,CASRHYEDYNEQFF,TGTGCCAGCAGACACTACGAGGACTACAATGAGCAGTTCTTC
TRBD2,TRBV7-3,many,TRBJ2-4,CASSSRLAEDIQYF,TGTGCCAGCAGCTCACGACTAGCGGAGGACATTCAGTACTTC
NA,TRBV7-8,many,TRBJ1-1,CASSSTRDTEAFF,TGTGCCAGCAGCTCGACAAGGGACACTGAAGCTTTCTTT
TRBD2,TRBV13,many,TRBJ2-2,CASSSIAGVDTGELFF,TGTGCCAGCAGCTCGATAGCGGGAGTGGACACCGGGGAGCTGTTTTTT
TRBD1,TRBV20-1,many,TRBJ1-5,CSAAQGVGQPQHF,TGCAGTGCGGCACAGGGGGTAGGACAGCCCCAGCATTTT
TRBD1,TRBV9,NA,TRBJ1-1,CASSTPGGTEAFF,TGTGCCAGCAGCACCCCAGGGGGGACTGAAGCTTTCTTT
NA,TRBV2,few,TRBJ2-2,CASAAGLGTGELFF,TGTGCCAGCGCGGCAGGGCTGGGCACCGGGGAGCTGTTTTTT
NA,TRBV6-2/TRBV6-3,many,TRBJ1-2,CASSTKGIDNYGYTF,TGTGCCAGCAGCACTAAGGGGATTGATAACTATGGCTACACCTTC
NA,TRBV19,many,TRBJ2-2,CASSIEPSGSSRPGSCFF,NA
NA,TRBV28,NA,TRBJ2-2,CASRSHAGYANTGELFF,TGTGCCAGCAGATCTCATGCAGGGTACGCGAACACCGGGGAGCTGTTTTTT
NA,TRBV19,many,TRBJ2-2,CASSIRVEQEKTGELFF,TGTGCCAGTAGTATTCGAGTAGAACAGGAGAAAACCGGGGAGCTGTTTTTT
NA,TRBV28,many,TRBJ1-6,CASSLVGQHNSPLHF,TGTGCCAGCAGTTTGGTCGGGCAACATAATTCACCCCTCCACTTT
NA,TRBV30,many,TRBJ1-5,CAWSKVEGSQPQHF,TGTGCCTGGAGTAAGGTAGAGGGCAGTCAGCCCCAGCATTTT
TRBD1,TRBV12-3/TRBV12-4,many,TRBJ1-2,CASSWDRSKYGYTF,TGTGCCAGCAGCTGGGACAGGAGTAAATATGGCTACACCTTC
TRBD2,TRBV20-1,many,TRBJ2-3,CSARGGGTDTQYF,TGCAGTGCCCGGGGGGGGGGAACAGATACGCAGTATTTT
NA,TRBV5-4,few,TRBJ2-1,CASSLRRRLDYNEQFF,TGTGCCAGCAGCTTGCGGCGCAGACTAGACTACAATGAGCAGTTCTTC
TRBD2,TRBV13,many,TRBJ2-1,CASSLGGTSGSGDNEQFF,TGTGCCAGCAGCTTAGGCGGGACTAGCGGGAGCGGGGACAATGAGCAGTTCTTC
NA,TRBV9,NA,TRBJ2-1,CASSPGIADSYNEQFF,TGTGCCAGCAGCCCCGGAATAGCGGACTCCTACAATGAGCAGTTCTTC
TRBD1,TRBV19,NA,TRBJ1-5,CASSLNPGGASGNQPQHF,TGTGCCAGTAGCCTAAACCCAGGGGGTGCCTCCGGCAATCAGCCCCAGCATTTT
TRBD1,TRBV13,many,TRBJ2-1,CASSFPGGEIGNEQFF,TGTGCCAGCAGCTTCCCAGGGGGCGAAATTGGGAATGAGCAGTTCTTC